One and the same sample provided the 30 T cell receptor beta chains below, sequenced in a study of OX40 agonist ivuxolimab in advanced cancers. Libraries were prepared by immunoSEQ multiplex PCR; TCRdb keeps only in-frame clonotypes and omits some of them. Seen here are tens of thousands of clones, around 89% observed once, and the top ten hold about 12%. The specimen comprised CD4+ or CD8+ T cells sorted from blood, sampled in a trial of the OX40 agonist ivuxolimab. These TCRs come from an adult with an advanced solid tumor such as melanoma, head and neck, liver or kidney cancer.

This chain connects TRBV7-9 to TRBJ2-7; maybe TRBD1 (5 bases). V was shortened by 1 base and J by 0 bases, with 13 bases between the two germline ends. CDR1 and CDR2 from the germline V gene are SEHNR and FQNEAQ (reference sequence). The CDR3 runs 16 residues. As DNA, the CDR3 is TGTGCCAGCAGCTTAGGATCAGGGTTTAGCTCCTACGAGCAGTACGTC. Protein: CASSLGSGFSSYEQYV.

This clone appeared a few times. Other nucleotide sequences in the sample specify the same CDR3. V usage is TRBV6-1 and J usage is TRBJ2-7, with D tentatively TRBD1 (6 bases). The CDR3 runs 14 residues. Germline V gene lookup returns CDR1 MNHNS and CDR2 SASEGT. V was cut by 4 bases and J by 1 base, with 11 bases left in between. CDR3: CASSVEDSSYEQYV. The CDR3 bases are TGTGCCAGCAGTGTAGAGGACAGTTCCTACGAGCAGTACGTC.

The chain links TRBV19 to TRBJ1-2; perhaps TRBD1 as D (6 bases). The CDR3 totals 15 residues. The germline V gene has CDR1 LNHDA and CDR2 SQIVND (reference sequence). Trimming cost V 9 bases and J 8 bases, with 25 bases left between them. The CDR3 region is CARLLQGLKLRGYTF. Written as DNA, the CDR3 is TGTGCCAGACTTCTCCAGGGGCTCAAGCTGCGCGGCTACACCTTC.

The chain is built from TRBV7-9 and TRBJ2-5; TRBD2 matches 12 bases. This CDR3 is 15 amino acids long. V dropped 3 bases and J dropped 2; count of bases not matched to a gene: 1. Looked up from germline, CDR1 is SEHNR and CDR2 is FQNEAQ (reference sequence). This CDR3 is CASSFLAGGQETQYF. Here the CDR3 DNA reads TGTGCCAGCAGCTTTCTAGCGGGAGGGCAAGAGACCCAGTACTTC.

Here the CDR3 reads CASSIGVNTQYF. The CDR3 nucleotides read TGTGCCAGTAGTATTGGGGTTAATACGCAGTATTTT. The V and J genes are TRBV19 and TRBJ2-3; no clear D. V lost 3 bases, J lost 7 bases, and 8 bases lay in between. The CDR3 length is 12 residues. CDR1 LNHDA and CDR2 SQIVND come from the germline V gene (reference sequence).

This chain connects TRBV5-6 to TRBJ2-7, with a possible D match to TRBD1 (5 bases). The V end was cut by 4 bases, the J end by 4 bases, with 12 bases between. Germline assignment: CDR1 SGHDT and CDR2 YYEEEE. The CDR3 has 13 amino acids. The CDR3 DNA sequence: TGTGCCAGCAGCCAAATCCAGGGATACGAGCAGTACGTC. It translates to CASSQIQGYEQYV.

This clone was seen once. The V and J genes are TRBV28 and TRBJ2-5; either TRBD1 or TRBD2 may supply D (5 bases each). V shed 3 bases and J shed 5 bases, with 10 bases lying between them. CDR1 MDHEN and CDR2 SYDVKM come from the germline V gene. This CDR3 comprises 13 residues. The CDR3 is CASSFGGRETQYF. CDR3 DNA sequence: TGTGCCAGCAGTTTTGGGGGAAGGGAGACCCAGTACTTC. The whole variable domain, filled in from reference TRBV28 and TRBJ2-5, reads DVKVTQSSRYLVKRTGEKVFLECVQDMDHENMFWYRQDPGLGLRLIYFSYDVKMKEKGDIPEGYSVSREKKERFSLILESASTNQTSMYLCASSFGGRETQYFGPGTRLLVL.

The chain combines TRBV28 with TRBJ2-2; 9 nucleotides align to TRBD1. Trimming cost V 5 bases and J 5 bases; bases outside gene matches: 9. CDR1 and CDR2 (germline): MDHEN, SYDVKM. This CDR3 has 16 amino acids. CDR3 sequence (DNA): TGTGCCAGCAGTCTACAGGGGGCAAGAAGTACCGGGGAGCTGTTTTTT. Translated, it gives CASSLQGARSTGELFF. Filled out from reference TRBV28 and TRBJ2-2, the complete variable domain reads DVKVTQSSRYLVKRTGEKVFLECVQDMDHENMFWYRQDPGLGLRLIYFSYDVKMKEKGDIPEGYSVSREKKERFSLILESASTNQTSMYLCASSLQGARSTGELFFGEGSRLTVL.

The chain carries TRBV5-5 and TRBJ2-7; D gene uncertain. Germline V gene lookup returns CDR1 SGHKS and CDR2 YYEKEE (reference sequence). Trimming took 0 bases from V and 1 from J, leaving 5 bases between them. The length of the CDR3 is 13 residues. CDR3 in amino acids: CASSLASSYEQYF. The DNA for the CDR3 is TGTGCCAGCAGCTTGGCCTCATCCTACGAGCAGTACTTC.

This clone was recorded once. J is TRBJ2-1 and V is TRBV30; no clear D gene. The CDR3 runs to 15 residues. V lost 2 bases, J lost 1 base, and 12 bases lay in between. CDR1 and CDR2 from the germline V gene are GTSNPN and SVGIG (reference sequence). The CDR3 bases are TGTGCCTGGAGTCCCCTAAGGGTGTCCTACAATGAGCAGTTCTTC. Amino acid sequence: CAWSPLRVSYNEQFF.

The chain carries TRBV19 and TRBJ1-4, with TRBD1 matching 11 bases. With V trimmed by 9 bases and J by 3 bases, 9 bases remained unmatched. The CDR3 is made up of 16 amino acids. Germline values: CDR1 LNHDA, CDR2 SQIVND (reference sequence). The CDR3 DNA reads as TGTGCCAGGCCGGGACAGGGGGTTTTGGCTAATGAAAAACTGTTTTTT. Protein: CARPGQGVLANEKLFF.

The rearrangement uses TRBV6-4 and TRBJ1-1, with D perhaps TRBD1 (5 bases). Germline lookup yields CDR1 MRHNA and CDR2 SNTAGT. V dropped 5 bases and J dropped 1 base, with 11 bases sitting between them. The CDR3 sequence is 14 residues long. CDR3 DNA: TGTGCCAGCAGTCCTACCCAGGGGAACACTGAAGCTTTCTTT. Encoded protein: CASSPTQGNTEAFF.

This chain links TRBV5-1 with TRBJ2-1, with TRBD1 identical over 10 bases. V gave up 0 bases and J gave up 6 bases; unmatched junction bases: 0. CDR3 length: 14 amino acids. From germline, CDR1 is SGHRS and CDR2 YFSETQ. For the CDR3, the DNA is TGCGCCAGCAGCTTGGGACAGGGGGCCAATGAGCAGTTCTTC. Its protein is CASSLGQGANEQFF.

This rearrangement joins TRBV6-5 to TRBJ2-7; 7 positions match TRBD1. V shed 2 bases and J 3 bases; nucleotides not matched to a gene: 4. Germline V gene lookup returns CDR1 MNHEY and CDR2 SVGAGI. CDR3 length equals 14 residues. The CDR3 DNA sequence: TGTGCCAGCAGTTACGGGACAGCCGGCTACGAGCAGTACTTC. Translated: CASSYGTAGYEQYF.

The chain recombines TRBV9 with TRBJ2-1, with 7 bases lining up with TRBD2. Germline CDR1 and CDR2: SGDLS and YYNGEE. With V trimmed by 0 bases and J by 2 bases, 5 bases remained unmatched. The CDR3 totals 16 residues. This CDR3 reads CASSVAREATYNEQFF. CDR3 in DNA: TGTGCCAGCAGCGTAGCCCGGGAGGCCACCTACAATGAGCAGTTCTTC.

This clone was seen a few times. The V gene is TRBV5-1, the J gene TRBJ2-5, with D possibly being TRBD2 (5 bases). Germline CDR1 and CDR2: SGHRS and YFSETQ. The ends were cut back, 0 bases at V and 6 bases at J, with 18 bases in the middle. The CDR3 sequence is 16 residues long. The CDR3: CASSLAGGGPGKTQYF. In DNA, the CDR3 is TGCGCCAGCAGCTTGGCCGGAGGTGGTCCGGGGAAGACCCAGTACTTC.

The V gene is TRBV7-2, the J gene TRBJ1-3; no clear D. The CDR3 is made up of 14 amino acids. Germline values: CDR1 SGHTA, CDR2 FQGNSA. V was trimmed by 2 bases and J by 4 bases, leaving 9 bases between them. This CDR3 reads CASSLHRAGNTIYF. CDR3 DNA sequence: TGTGCCAGCAGCTTACACCGGGCCGGAAACACCATATATTTT.

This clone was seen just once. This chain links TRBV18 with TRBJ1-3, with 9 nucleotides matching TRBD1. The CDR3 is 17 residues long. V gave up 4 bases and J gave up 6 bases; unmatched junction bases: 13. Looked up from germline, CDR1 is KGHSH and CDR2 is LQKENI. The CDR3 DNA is TGTGCCAGCTCACGACCCTACGTTACAGGGGGCAAAAACACCATATATTTT. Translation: CASSRPYVTGGKNTIYF.

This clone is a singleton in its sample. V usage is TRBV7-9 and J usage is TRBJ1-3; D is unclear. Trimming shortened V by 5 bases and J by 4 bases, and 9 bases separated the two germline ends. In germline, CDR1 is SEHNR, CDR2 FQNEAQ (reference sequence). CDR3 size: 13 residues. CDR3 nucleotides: TGTGCCAGCAGCCAGGAACGGGGAAACACCATATATTTT. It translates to CASSQERGNTIYF.

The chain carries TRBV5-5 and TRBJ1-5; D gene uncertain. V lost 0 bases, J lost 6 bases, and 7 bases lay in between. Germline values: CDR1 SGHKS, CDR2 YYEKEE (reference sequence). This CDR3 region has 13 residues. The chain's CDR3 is CASSLDVGQPQHF. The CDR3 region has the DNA TGTGCCAGCAGCTTGGATGTCGGTCAGCCCCAGCATTTT.

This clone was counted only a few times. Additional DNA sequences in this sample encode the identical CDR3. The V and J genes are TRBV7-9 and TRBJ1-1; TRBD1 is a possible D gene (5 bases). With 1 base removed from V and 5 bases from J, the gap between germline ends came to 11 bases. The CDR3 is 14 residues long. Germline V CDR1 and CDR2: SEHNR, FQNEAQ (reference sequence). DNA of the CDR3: TGTGCCAGCAGCTTAGTTCAGGGAGCAACTGAAGCTTTCTTT. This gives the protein CASSLVQGATEAFF.

CDR3 in DNA: TGCGCCAGCAGCCTGGGGACTAGCCAGGATACGCAGTATTTT. Its translation: CASSLGTSQDTQYF. The V call is TRBV5-1, the J call TRBJ2-3, with 9 positions matching TRBD2. The CDR3 spans 14 residues. Trimming took 4 bases from V and 6 from J; bases not matched to a gene: 6. Germline CDR1 and CDR2: SGHRS and YFSETQ.

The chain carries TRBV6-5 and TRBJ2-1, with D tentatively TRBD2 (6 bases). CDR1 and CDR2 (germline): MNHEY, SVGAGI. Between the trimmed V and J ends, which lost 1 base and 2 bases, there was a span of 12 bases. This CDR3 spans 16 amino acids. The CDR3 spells CASSYFAGWTYNEQFF. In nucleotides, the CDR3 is TGTGCCAGCAGTTACTTCGCGGGATGGACCTACAATGAGCAGTTCTTC.

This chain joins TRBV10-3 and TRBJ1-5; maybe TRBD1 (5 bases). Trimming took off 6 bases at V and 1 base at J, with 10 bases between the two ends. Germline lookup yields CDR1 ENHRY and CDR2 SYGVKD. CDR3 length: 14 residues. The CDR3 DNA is TGTGCCATCAGCACAGGTGGGAGCAATCAGCCCCAGCATTTT. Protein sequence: CAISTGGSNQPQHF.

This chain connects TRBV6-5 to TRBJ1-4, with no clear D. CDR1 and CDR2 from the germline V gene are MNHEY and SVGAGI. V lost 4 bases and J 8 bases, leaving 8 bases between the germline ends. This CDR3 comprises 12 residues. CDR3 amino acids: CASSSRAEKLFF. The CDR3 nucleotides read TGTGCCAGCAGTTCGCGGGCCGAAAAACTGTTTTTT.

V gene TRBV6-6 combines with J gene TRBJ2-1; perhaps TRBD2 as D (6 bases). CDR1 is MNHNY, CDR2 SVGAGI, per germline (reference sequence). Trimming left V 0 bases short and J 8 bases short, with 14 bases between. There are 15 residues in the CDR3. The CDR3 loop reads CASSYSERWGDEQFF. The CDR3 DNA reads TGTGCCAGCAGTTACTCAGAGCGCTGGGGGGATGAGCAGTTCTTC.

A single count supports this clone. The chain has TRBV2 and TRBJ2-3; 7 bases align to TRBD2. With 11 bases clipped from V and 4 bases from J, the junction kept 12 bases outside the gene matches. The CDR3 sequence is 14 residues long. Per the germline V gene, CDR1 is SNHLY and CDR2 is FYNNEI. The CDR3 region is CAARGGGSSDTQYF. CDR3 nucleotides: TGTGCCGCAAGAGGCGGCGGGAGCTCAGATACGCAGTATTTT.

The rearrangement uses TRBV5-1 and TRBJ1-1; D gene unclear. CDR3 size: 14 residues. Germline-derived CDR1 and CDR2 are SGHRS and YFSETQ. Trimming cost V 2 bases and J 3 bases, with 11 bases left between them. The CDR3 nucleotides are TGCGCCAGCAGCTTTGGAGTGGGATACACTGAAGCTTTCTTT. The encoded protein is CASSFGVGYTEAFF.

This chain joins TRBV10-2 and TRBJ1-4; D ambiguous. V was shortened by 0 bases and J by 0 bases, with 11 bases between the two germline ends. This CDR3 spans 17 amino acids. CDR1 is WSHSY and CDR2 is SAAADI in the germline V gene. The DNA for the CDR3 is TGCGCCAGCAGTGAGTCTTGGCCGTTTGCAACTAATGAAAAACTGTTTTTT. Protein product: CASSESWPFATNEKLFF.

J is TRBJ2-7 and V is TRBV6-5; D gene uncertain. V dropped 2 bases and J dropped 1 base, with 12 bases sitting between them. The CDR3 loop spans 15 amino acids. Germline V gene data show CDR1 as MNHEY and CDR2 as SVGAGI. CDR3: CASSYTGSFSYEQYF. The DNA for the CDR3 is TGTGCCAGCAGTTACACCGGAAGTTTTTCCTACGAGCAGTACTTC.